The entry that follows covers one T cell receptor beta chain sequence. Germline loops: CDR1 SNHLY, CDR2 FYNNEI. The CDR3 consists of 13 residues. J gave up 7 bases and V 5 bases, and 6 bases lay outside the gene matches. Investigators profiled TCR beta VDJ and CDR3 from genomic DNA template. In TCRdb, the reads were re-called with MiXCR into one record per CDR3 protein. The sample lists 150,000 or so distinct CDR3 sequences; more than 45% were seen once. Sequencing involved patients with CD8+CD57+ cell expansion previously shown by flow cytometry. The sample originates from a study of CD8+CD57+ T cells in acquired aplastic anemia.

Input material: sorted CD4+, CD8+, or CD8+CD57+ T cells (not recorded which) from PBMCs. The chain carries TRBV2 and TRBJ2-7, with 9 bases lining up with TRBD1. This TCR was recovered from a human donor with aplastic anemia. The CDR3 is CASSRDREREQYF. DNA of the CDR3: TGTGCCAGCAGTCGGGACAGGGAGAGGGAGCAGTACTTC.